This TCR beta chain came from a study of cytomegalovirus exposure and HLA in healthy donors. General study points: The classifier reportedly diagnosed cytomegalovirus status with high specificity and sensitivity. The majority of TCR sequences were rare, yet some public TCRs appeared in many donors.

On this clone: Its matching antigen is unknown.

With 1 base clipped from V and 6 bases from J, the junction kept 11 bases outside the gene matches. Per germline, CDR1 SEHNR and CDR2 FQNEAQ (reference sequence). The CDR3 runs to 16 residues. Generated by immunoSEQ multiplex PCR, the TCRdb table keeps only in-frame clones and is missing some. The table includes 160,000 or so clones, more than 75% detected once. This TCR was recovered from a man between 18 and 35 years old in good health and CMV-seropositive. The rearrangement uses TRBV7-9 and TRBJ1-2, with 7 bases matching TRBD1. Sample: PBMCs. Here the CDR3 reads CASSLGGQIFSHGYTF. The CDR3 coding sequence is TGTGCCAGCAGCTTAGGGGGACAGATTTTTAGCCATGGCTACACCTTC. The complete variable domain, with remaining parts taken from reference TRBV7-9 and TRBJ1-2, reads DTGVSQNPRHKITKRGQNVTFRCDPISEHNRLYWYRQTLGQGPEFLTYFQNEAQLEKSRLLSDRFSAERPKGSFSTLEIQRTEQGDSAMYLCASSLGGQIFSHGYTFGSGTRLTVV.